The 16 T cell receptor beta chains in this list originate from one sample, sequenced in a study of graft-versus-host responses after intestinal transplantation. Antigens of these TCRs are unknown. Some clones are missing from TCRdb's copy, which holds only in-frame ones; the method was immunoSEQ multiplex PCR. The sample has about 90,000 clones; over 90% are singletons. This material consisted of unstimulated CD4+ T cells sorted from spleen or lymph node cells, taken before transplant. All receptors derive from a human donor who was the organ donor for an intestinal transplant.

The V gene is TRBV28, the J gene TRBJ1-5; D is possibly TRBD1 (6 bases). Germline values: CDR1 MDHEN, CDR2 SYDVKM. This CDR3 spans 11 amino acids. V was pared by 6 bases and J by 11 bases, with 11 bases between. In nucleotides, the CDR3 is TGTGCCAGCAGATCGGGGGGCTCCCAGCATTTT. Translating it yields CASRSGGSQHF.

The chain uses TRBV19 and TRBJ1-5; 7 positions agree with TRBD1. This CDR3 has 14 residues. In germline, CDR1 is LNHDA, CDR2 SQIVND (reference sequence). V was pared by 3 bases and J by 6 bases, with 5 bases of the junction left unmatched. The CDR3 spells CASSIRGGGQPQHF. Written as DNA, the CDR3 is TGTGCCAGTAGTATTCGAGGGGGCGGTCAGCCCCAGCATTTT. Supplemented by reference TRBV19 and TRBJ1-5, the full variable domain reads DGGITQSPKYLFRKEGQNVTLSCEQNLNHDAMYWYRQDPGQGLRLIYYSQIVNDFQKGDIAEGYSVSREKKESFPLTVTSAQKNPTAFYLCASSIRGGGQPQHFGDGTRLSIL.

The chain couples TRBV29-1 to TRBJ1-5, with no clear D. The CDR3 totals 13 residues. Between the trimmed V and J ends, which lost 1 base and 0 bases, there was a span of 4 bases. The germline gives CDR1 SQVTM, CDR2 ANQGSEA. The CDR3: CSVEVHSNQPQHF. CDR3 sequence (DNA): TGCAGCGTTGAAGTACATAGCAATCAGCCCCAGCATTTT.

The chain couples TRBV7-3 to TRBJ2-3; TRBD2 matches 8 bases. Germline V gene data show CDR1 as SGHTA and CDR2 as FQGTGA. CDR3 length: 15 residues. The trim removed 6 bases at V and 2 bases at J, leaving 7 bases unmatched. The CDR3 loop is CASSYIAGTTDTQYF. CDR3 in DNA: TGTGCCAGCAGTTACATAGCGGGGACCACAGATACGCAGTATTTT.

The chain couples TRBV7-8 to TRBJ2-6; no firm D call. CDR3 length: 16 residues. From germline, CDR1 is SGHVS and CDR2 FQNEAQ. Trimming took off 3 bases at V and 2 bases at J, with 11 bases between the two ends. CDR3 nucleotide sequence: TGTGCCAGCAGCTTTAGCCCCGTGGCTGGGGCCAACGTCCTGACTTTC. Amino acids: CASSFSPVAGANVLTF.

The V call is TRBV10-3, the J call TRBJ1-2; D not certain. This CDR3 contains 11 residues. The V end lost 7 bases, the J end lost 4 bases, and 7 bases lay between the germline ends. Germline V gives CDR1 ENHRY, CDR2 SYGVKD. This chain's CDR3 is CAIKVLYGYTF. In DNA, the CDR3 is TGTGCCATCAAAGTTCTCTATGGCTACACCTTC.

The chain is built from TRBV27 and TRBJ1-4; 8 nucleotides line up with TRBD1. This CDR3 is built from 14 residues. Losses at the gene ends were 5 bases for V and 11 bases for J; bases not matched to a gene: 10. The germline CDR1 and CDR2 sequences are MNHEY and SMNVEV (reference sequence). This CDR3 is CASSARQGIGKLFF. The CDR3 region has the DNA TGTGCCAGCAGTGCGCGACAGGGGATAGGGAAACTGTTTTTT.

Written as DNA, the CDR3 is TGCAGTGCTAGCGTTGGAAACACCATATATTTT. Amino acids: CSASVGNTIYF. V and J are TRBV20-1 and TRBJ1-3; D not certain. Germline loops: CDR1 DFQATT, CDR2 SNEGSKA (reference sequence). Trimming took 3 bases from V and 3 from J, leaving 3 bases between them. This CDR3 region has 11 residues.

CDR3 DNA sequence: TGCGCCAGCAGCCCGGGAGCCTTTCAGAGGAACACTGAAGCTTTCTTT. Translated: CASSPGAFQRNTEAFF. The chain combines TRBV4-1 with TRBJ1-1, with D unclear. V was trimmed by 4 bases and J by 1 base, leaving 16 bases between them. The CDR3 sequence is 16 residues long. Germline V gives CDR1 MGHRA, CDR2 YSYEKL.

The rearrangement links TRBV5-1 to TRBJ1-6; 8 bases agree with TRBD1. J lost 8 bases, V lost 0 bases, and 10 bases had no gene match. The CDR3 is made up of 17 amino acids. In germline, CDR1 is SGHRS, CDR2 YFSETQ. The CDR3, as DNA: TGCGCCAGCAGCTTGGACCGAGGACAGGGCGGATATTCACCCCTCCACTTT. Its protein product is CASSLDRGQGGYSPLHF.

V usage is TRBV7-2 and J usage is TRBJ1-2; 7 bases are a match to TRBD1. The CDR3 totals 14 residues. J gave up 7 bases and V 2 bases, and 7 bases lay outside the gene matches. The germline V gene has CDR1 SGHTA and CDR2 FQGNSA. CDR3 coding DNA: TGTGCCAGCAGCTTACCCGACAGGGCGGCTGGCTACACCTTC. It encodes CASSLPDRAAGYTF.

J is TRBJ1-1 and V is TRBV11-3; D is ambiguous. The CDR3 has 16 residues. CDR1 is SGHNT, CDR2 YENEEA, per germline. V lost 4 bases, J lost 1 base, and 16 bases lay in between. The CDR3 here is CASSSGPRTGNTEAFF. CDR3 coding DNA: TGTGCCAGCAGCTCCGGGCCGAGGACGGGGAACACTGAAGCTTTCTTT.

The chain has TRBV6-1 and TRBJ1-1, with D perhaps matching TRBD1 (6 bases). From germline, CDR1 is MNHNS and CDR2 SASEGT. V was pared by 2 bases and J by 4 bases, with 11 bases between. The CDR3 covers 14 residues. The CDR3 here is CASSEWGAGTEAFF. CDR3 nucleotides: TGTGCCAGCAGTGAATGGGGGGCAGGCACTGAAGCTTTCTTT.

The chain uses TRBV28 and TRBJ1-5; weak D call: TRBD1 (6 bases). Germline V CDR1 and CDR2: MDHEN, SYDVKM. Trimming cost V 6 bases and J 6 bases, with 6 bases left between them. The CDR3 extends over 11 amino acids. The DNA for the CDR3 is TGTGCCAGCAGACAGGGTCAGCCCCAGCATTTT. This codes for CASRQGQPQHF.

V usage is TRBV5-1 and J usage is TRBJ2-3, with a tentative D call TRBD1 (6 bases). The CDR3 has 14 residues. Germline assignment: CDR1 SGHRS and CDR2 YFSETQ. V lost 1 base and J lost 2, with 8 bases in between. The CDR3 nucleotides are TGCGCCAGCAGCTTGTGGACAGCCACAGATACGCAGTATTTT. Residues: CASSLWTATDTQYF. Using reference TRBV5-1 and TRBJ2-3 for the parts outside the CDR3, the full variable domain is KAGVTQTPRYLIKTRGQQVTLSCSPISGHRSVSWYQQTPGQGLQFLFEYFSETQRNKGNFPGRFSGRQFSNSRSEMNVSTLELGDSALYLCASSLWTATDTQYFGPGTRLTVL.

This clone was found a few times. V gene TRBV1 combines with J gene TRBJ2-7; whether TRBD2, the table's D call, matches the DNA was not checked. TRBV1 is classified as a pseudogene. The CDR3 spans 11 residues. The CDR3 DNA reads as TGCACCAGCAGCGAGGGTTGCGAGCAGTACTTC. This translates into CTSSEGCEQYF.